This T cell receptor (beta chain) was found in a study of blood T cell repertoires in COVID-19. Across the whole study: Acute-phase and convalescent COVID-19 samples originated in the United States, Italy and Spain. Nucleic acid was either cDNA or gDNA, and it came from T cells, B-cell-depleted T cells, or PBMCs.

Original data processing: Quantification of nucleated cells was approximated via reference gene primer amplification. Data came from immunoSEQ multiplex PCR; TCRdb stores just in-frame clones and leaves some out. V and J calls and clone size come straight from that table; D and trimming were deduced from the DNA. The sample contains around 19,000 clones, roughly 89% of which appear only once. The germline CDR1 and CDR2 sequences are SGHAT and FQNNGV. V was pared by 4 bases and J by 4 bases, with 11 bases between. The CDR3 has 15 residues. Sequences were obtained from peripheral blood. This chain connects TRBV11-2 to TRBJ1-6, with a possible D match to TRBD1 (5 bases). The source is a human donor in a cohort sampled during active COVID-19. CDR3 region: CASSYAGLYNSPLHF. The CDR3 DNA reads as TGTGCCAGCAGCTACGCAGGGTTGTATAATTCACCCCTCCACTTT.